These 13 T cell receptor beta chains came from one sample sequenced in a study of blood T cell repertoires in COVID-19 (dated by TCRdb to about 2020). Libraries were built with the immunoSEQ multiplex PCR assay. This is the immuneACCESS table as TCRdb keeps it, with only in-frame sequences that have V and J called. A part of the clones is gone; compared with another copy, unresolved V genes explain less than half, and the rest is unexplained. For this sample the table gives 200,000 to 250,000 clones, of which about nine tenths were detected only once. Together, the top ten hold about 4% of the sample. Sample: PBMCs or T cells enriched from blood (not recorded which). All receptors come from a woman aged 40-49 years with acute COVID-19.

The chain employs TRBV11-2 and TRBJ2-2, with TRBD1 as a possible D gene (5 bases). CDR3 length: 16 amino acids. Trimming cost V 5 bases and J 4 bases, with 17 bases left between them. CDR1 and CDR2 (germline): SGHAT, FQNNGV. The CDR3 DNA reads as TGTGCCAGCAGCCCCTCGCCAGGGTTGGCCACCGGGGAGCTGTTTTTT. Its translation: CASSPSPGLATGELFF.

The CDR3 sequence is CASSEVRQMNTEAFF. Here the CDR3 DNA reads TGTGCCAGCAGTGAAGTAAGACAGATGAACACTGAAGCTTTCTTT. This chain joins TRBV2 and TRBJ1-1, with TRBD1 as a possible D gene (5 bases). Germline loops: CDR1 SNHLY, CDR2 FYNNEI. V lost 1 base and J lost 0, with 9 bases in between. This CDR3 is 15 amino acids long.

CDR3 amino acids: CASRSGGQYTGELFF. The CDR3 DNA sequence: TGTGCCAGCAGATCCGGAGGACAGTACACCGGGGAGCTGTTTTTT. The chain couples TRBV7-9 to TRBJ2-2; D perhaps matches TRBD1 (6 bases). The CDR3 loop spans 15 amino acids. CDR1 is SEHNR and CDR2 is FQNEAQ in the germline V gene (reference sequence). The germline V and J ends were trimmed by 6 bases and 3 bases, with 14 bases remaining between them.

The chain uses TRBV10-3 and TRBJ1-5, with D perhaps TRBD1 (5 bases). Germline values: CDR1 ENHRY, CDR2 SYGVKD. This CDR3 comprises 13 residues. The V end lost 4 bases, the J end lost 5 bases, and 9 bases lay between the germline ends. CDR3 DNA: TGTGCCATCAGTGGGGACTACCATCAGCCCCAGCATTTT. It encodes CAISGDYHQPQHF.

The chain is built from TRBV3-1 (or the pseudogene TRBV3-2) and TRBJ1-1; TRBD1 matches at 7 bases. V lost 1 base and J lost 11; bases outside the gene matches: 16. The CDR3 sequence is 16 residues long. From germline, CDR1 is LGHDT and CDR2 YNNKEL (reference sequence). The CDR3 here is CASSQGDSWLVSRAFF. As DNA, the CDR3 is TGTGCCAGCAGCCAAGGGGACAGTTGGTTGGTGTCACGGGCTTTCTTT.

This clone was found many times. The CDR3 nucleotides read TGTGCCAGCAGCCCGTACAGGGAGAACACTGAAGCTTTCTTT. This encodes CASSPYRENTEAFF. This rearrangement joins TRBV11-2 to TRBJ1-1, with D maybe TRBD1 (6 bases). The CDR3 runs 14 residues. The V gene's germline CDR1 is SGHAT and CDR2 FQNNGV. The ends were cut back, 5 bases at V and 1 base at J, with 11 bases in the middle. The whole variable domain, remainder taken from reference TRBV11-2 and TRBJ1-1, is EAGVAQSPRYKIIEKRQSVAFWCNPISGHATLYWYQQILGQGPKLLIQFQNNGVVDDSQLPKDRFSAERLKGVDSTLKIQPAKLEDSAVYLCASSPYRENTEAFFGQGTRLTVV.

The rearrangement links TRBV2 to TRBJ2-6; D gene unclear. Trimming left V 3 bases short and J 4 bases short, with 10 bases between. This CDR3 comprises 15 residues. Germline V gene sequence: CDR1 SNHLY, CDR2 FYNNEI. CDR3 in amino acids: CASSDLGTGANVLTF. The DNA of the CDR3 is TGTGCCAGCAGTGATCTGGGCACCGGGGCCAACGTCCTGACTTTC.

J is TRBJ2-7 and V is TRBV7-9, with 8 bases lining up with TRBD1. The CDR3 has 16 residues. V dropped 5 bases and J dropped 6; count of bases not matched to a gene: 15. Germline assignment: CDR1 SEHNR and CDR2 FQNEAQ (reference sequence). CDR3 nucleotides: TGTGCCAGCAGCGCTCCTGCAGGGGGCGTGGGAGGCGAGCAGTACGTC. Translating it yields CASSAPAGGVGGEQYV.

This clone has a handful of counts. CDR3: CASSRSQGATNEKLFF. The CDR3 DNA reads as TGCGCCAGCAGCCGATCACAGGGTGCAACTAATGAAAAACTGTTTTTT. V is TRBV4-1 and J is TRBJ1-4; tentative D call: TRBD1 (6 bases). V gave up 4 bases and J gave up 0 bases, with 12 bases separating them. The germline V gene encodes CDR1 MGHRA and CDR2 YSYEKL. The CDR3 runs 16 residues.

V is TRBV7-9 and J is TRBJ2-7; 8 bases are a match to TRBD1. This CDR3 contains 14 residues. The V and J ends lost 3 bases and 3 bases, in that order; junction bases with no gene match: 4. Germline V CDR1 and CDR2: SEHNR, FQNEAQ (reference sequence). The CDR3 coding sequence is TGTGCCAGCAGCTTGGACAGGGCTGTCTACGAGCAGTACTTC. As protein: CASSLDRAVYEQYF.

This rearrangement joins TRBV5-8 to TRBJ1-1; maybe TRBD1 (5 bases). This CDR3 has 15 amino acids. Germline values: CDR1 SGHTS, CDR2 YDEGEE. Trimming removed 0 bases at V and 1 base at J, with 10 bases between. CDR3 nucleotide sequence: TGTGCCAGCAGCTTGGTTGGCGGGACGAACACTGAAGCTTTCTTT. It codes for CASSLVGGTNTEAFF.

The chain carries TRBV10-1 and TRBJ1-1; D is unclear. Germline V CDR1 and CDR2: WNHNN, SYGVQD (reference sequence). This CDR3 is built from 15 residues. The V end was cut by 4 bases, the J end by 4 bases, with 16 bases between. CDR3 nucleotides: TGCGCCAGCAGTGGGACCAATGCGGGTGGCACTGAAGCTTTCTTT. Translating it yields CASSGTNAGGTEAFF.

A few counts support this clone. The chain joins TRBV29-1 to TRBJ1-2; D possibly corresponds to TRBD1 (5 bases). The CDR3 is 13 residues long. Germline V lookup: CDR1 SQVTM, CDR2 ANQGSEA. The V and J ends lost 5 bases and 8 bases respectively, with 18 bases between them. DNA of the CDR3: TGCAGCGTTCGGCCTCCCGGGACTCGCGGCTACACCTTC. It translates to CSVRPPGTRGYTF.